The clone carrying this T cell receptor (beta chain) was observed a handful of times. The CDR3 is 18 amino acids. V lost 6 bases, J lost 0 bases, and 17 bases stayed unmatched. Looked up from germline, CDR1 is MNHNS and CDR2 is SASEGT. This record belongs to a study of blood T cells in healthy people across ages. The use of a sample-barcoded 5' primer and a J-beta primer mix characterized a second PCR of 7 to 11 cycles. MiXCR, applied by TCRdb to the 5' RACE reads, yields one record per CDR3 protein. Of just over 1 million distinct CDR3 sequences detected, 40% to 55% appear once; the ten largest clones hold approximately 19%.

The receptor was derived from an older woman in good health. The sequenced sample was blood. The chain uses TRBV6-1 and TRBJ2-7; 7 bases map to TRBD2. CDR3 coding DNA: TGTGCCAGCAGCCCGAGAAGTCCCGATGGCGGGAGCTCCTACGAGCAGTACTTC. The encoded protein is CASSPRSPDGGSSYEQYF.